This TCR beta chain was captured in a study of early T cells in non-severe SARS-CoV-2 infection (dated by TCRdb to about 2021). At the level of the whole study: Bulk RNA from unsorted whole blood was used for TCR sequencing, so alpha and beta chains could not be paired. Paper-wide results and their limitations: VDJdb matching was skewed toward anti-spike CD8 responses and likely underestimated virus-specific expansions by missing private and CD4 specificities.

This clonotype was recorded at least ten times. The clone's antigen remains unknown. The sample holds no much larger clone one base away, and base qualities are not on file. Preparation of the library involved 5' RACE. The sequencer was a NextSeq 500. To correct for sequencing error and PCR bias, the TCR library protocol tagged individual cDNA molecules with unique molecular identifiers. TCR alpha and beta chains were both sequenced, and the abundances of alpha and beta sequences in each sample were closely correlated with each other. In the source study's methods: Decombinator V4 was used to perform V gene, J gene and CDR3 annotation of TCR sequences. Expanded TCRs were defined as changing significantly between any two time points under a Poisson model with p below 0.0001. TCR abundances were normalised to the total number of TCRs sequenced per sample and expressed as counts per million. TRAV1-2 paired with TRAJ12, TRAJ20 or TRAJ33 defined MAIT TCRs, while TRAV10 paired with TRAJ18 defined iNKT TCRs. A search of VDJdb, accessed on 1 November 2021, was run for TCRs annotated to CMV, EBV and SARS-CoV-2, with TCRs annotated for multiple antigens excluded. The public reads were quality trimmed at Q25 with fastp and then assembled into clones with MiXCR by TCRdb, keeping productive beta chains. Rows matching on CDR3 protein sequence are summarized as one entry with the most common DNA and genes. The V and J calls reflect TCRdb's pipeline rather than the authors' work. The sample table lists tens of thousands of distinct CDR3 sequences, 3.5% to 4% of them with a count of one. Of the sample, 10% is held by the ten largest clones.

V loses 7 bases, J loses 5 bases, and the germline ends lie 14 bases apart. Spanning cysteine to phenylalanine, the CDR3 consists of 13 amino acids. This entry keeps only the CDR3 DNA: 39 bases, framed from base 1. Set within a cohort of healthcare workers in London, UK, this nested case-control study involved weekly PCR testing of nasopharyngeal swabs along with blood sampling. Healthcare workers were recruited between 23 and 31 March 2020, during the week of the UK lockdown, and were followed weekly for up to about 15 weeks. Sequencing was carried out using whole blood. This clonotype was sampled from an adult who was a healthcare worker with PCR-confirmed SARS-CoV-2 infection or an uninfected control (not recorded which). The sequence links TRBV12-3 or TRBV12-4 to TRBJ2-5; TRBD1 is a weak D gene call, 7 bases matching. The CDR3 protein is CASIQGGGETQYF. The sequenced DNA: TGTGCCAGCATTCAGGGGGGCGGGGAGACCCAGTACTTC.